Listed below are T cell receptor beta chains from one sample, sequenced in a study of PD-L1 blockade in urothelial cancer. Only in-frame clones appear in the TCRdb table, and some are missing; sequencing was by immunoSEQ multiplex PCR. In the table there are around 70,000 clones, roughly 84% of which are singletons. The sequencing here drew on PBMCs, taken around atezolizumab (anti-PD-L1) treatment. Every receptor here comes from a man in his sixties or seventies with urothelial cancer. CDR3s include the opening cysteine and the closing phenylalanine or tryptophan. Each record gives: D gene, clone size, V gene, J gene, CDR3 length, CDR3 protein, CDR3 DNA. The D gene is left open where the match is weak. Size values are once, few and many counts, or a class for expanded clones, and some rows have none.

>TRBD1|few|TRBV2|TRBJ2-7|14
CASRGDRARDEQYF
TGTGCCAGCAGGGGCGACAGGGCAAGGGACGAGCAGTACTTC
>TRBD1|-|TRBV15|TRBJ2-1|15
CATRNRDSPYNEQFF
TGTGCCACCAGAAACCGGGACAGCCCCTACAATGAGCAGTTCTTC
>-|-|TRBV11-1|TRBJ2-5|15
CASSKQHVGGETQYF
TGTGCCAGCAGCAAACAACATGTAGGCGGCGAGACCCAGTACTTC
>-|-|TRBV5-4|TRBJ1-1|15
CASSLAGLRGTEAFF
TGTGCCAGCAGCTTGGCGGGACTTCGAGGCACTGAAGCTTTCTTT
>TRBD2|-|TRBV9|TRBJ2-1|15
CASSPGLAGYNEQFF
TGTGCCAGCAGCCCGGGACTAGCGGGCTACAATGAGCAGTTCTTC
>TRBD2|few|TRBV18|TRBJ2-7|14
CASSPRGSVYEQYF
TGTGCCAGCTCACCCCGCGGGAGTGTTTACGAGCAGTACTTC
>TRBD2|-|TRBV6-5|TRBJ2-1|16
CASSSPAAGAYNEQFF
TGTGCCAGCAGTTCCCCCGCCGCGGGGGCCTACAATGAGCAGTTCTTC
>TRBD1|-|TRBV12-5|TRBJ2-6|19
CASGARSGTASSGANVLTF
TGTGCTAGTGGTGCCCGTTCCGGGACAGCGAGCTCTGGGGCCAACGTCCTGACTTTC
>-|-|TRBV5-1|TRBJ2-7|14
CASSSRDSGGEQYF
TGCGCCAGCAGCTCCCGGGACTCCGGGGGAGAGCAGTACTTC
>TRBD1|many|TRBV28|TRBJ2-7|14
CASRTNTGGYEQYF
TGTGCCAGCAGAACCAATACAGGGGGTTACGAGCAGTACTTC
>-|-|TRBV2|TRBJ2-7|15
CASSAGYSKHYEQYF
TGTGCCAGCAGTGCAGGGTACAGCAAACACTACGAGCAGTACTTC
>-|-|TRBV6-5|TRBJ2-7|14
CASRMTELSYEQYF
TGTGCCAGCAGAATGACTGAACTCTCCTACGAGCAGTACTTC
>-|-|TRBV18|TRBJ1-1|15
CASSPPGVSNTEAFF
TGTGCCAGCTCTCCCCCGGGGGTCTCAAACACTGAAGCTTTCTTT
>TRBD1|-|TRBV5-1|TRBJ1-2|12
CASSTGQGAHTF
TGCGCCAGCAGCACGGGACAGGGCGCTCACACCTTC
>TRBD1|-|TRBV4-1|TRBJ2-5|14
CASSLDRGAETQYF
TGCGCCAGCAGTCTGGACAGGGGAGCAGAGACCCAGTACTTC
>TRBD2|-|TRBV6-1|TRBJ2-1|14
CASIAGRGYNEQFF
TGTGCCAGCATAGCGGGGAGGGGCTACAATGAGCAGTTCTTC
>-|-|TRBV18|TRBJ1-2|13
CASSPKSNYGYTF
TGTGCCAGCTCACCGAAAAGCAACTATGGCTACACCTTC
>TRBD1|-|TRBV7-8|TRBJ2-2|16
CASSLVTGANTGELFF
TGTGCCAGCAGCTTAGTTACAGGGGCGAACACCGGGGAGCTGTTTTTT
>-|-|TRBV4-1|TRBJ1-5|17
CASSQDGGFVGNQPQHF
TGCGCCAGCAGCCAAGATGGAGGGTTTGTAGGTAATCAGCCCCAGCATTTT
>-|-|TRBV7-9|TRBJ2-2|13
CASSVQVAGELFF
TGTGCCAGCAGCGTACAGGTTGCCGGGGAGCTGTTTTTT
>-|-|TRBV9|TRBJ2-7|13
CASSVDSAYEQYF
TGTGCCAGCAGCGTGGACTCCGCCTACGAGCAGTACTTC
>TRBD1|-|TRBV11-2|TRBJ1-5|15
CASSLDRGGNQPQHF
TGTGCCAGCAGCTTGGACAGGGGCGGCAATCAGCCCCAGCATTTT
>-|-|TRBV21-1|TRBJ2-5|12
CVAEAPGETQYF
TGTGTCGCGGAGGCCCCGGGAGAGACCCAGTACTTC
>TRBD1|-|TRBV29-1|TRBJ2-7|12
CSVRTGFYEQYF
TGCAGCGTAAGGACAGGATTCTACGAGCAGTACTTC
>TRBD2|-|TRBV6-5|TRBJ2-1|15
CASSISSGSRSEQFF
TGTGCCAGCAGCATATCTAGCGGGAGCAGGAGTGAGCAGTTCTTC
>TRBD2|-|TRBV9|TRBJ2-1|16
CASSVEALAGGNEQFF
TGTGCCAGCAGCGTAGAGGCACTAGCGGGAGGCAATGAGCAGTTCTTC
>-|-|TRBV2|TRBJ2-1|12
CASTRQVGEQFF
TGTGCCAGCACCCGACAGGTCGGTGAGCAGTTCTTC
>-|few|TRBV29-1|TRBJ1-3|13
CSVYGESGNTIYF
TGCAGCGTTTATGGGGAGTCTGGAAACACCATATATTTT
>TRBD1|-|TRBV27|TRBJ1-4|17
CASSLWAPGQGGEKLFF
TGTGCCAGCAGTTTATGGGCTCCGGGACAGGGTGGTGAAAAACTGTTTTTT
>TRBD1|once|TRBV5-1|TRBJ2-1|17
CASSHYRGQSSYNEQFF
TGCGCCAGCAGCCACTACAGGGGCCAAAGCTCCTACAATGAGCAGTTCTTC
>-|-|TRBV5-6|TRBJ1-1|14
CASSRQAMNTEAFF
TGTGCCAGCAGCCGACAGGCCATGAACACTGAAGCTTTCTTT
>TRBD1|-|TRBV5-1|TRBJ1-2|16
CASSMEFRDRGPGYTF
TGCGCCAGCAGCATGGAATTCCGGGACAGGGGGCCCGGCTACACCTTC
>-|-|TRBV7-3|TRBJ2-2|13
CASSLNIPGELFF
TGTGCCAGCAGCTTAAACATCCCCGGGGAGCTGTTTTTT
>-|-|TRBV28|TRBJ1-5|17
CASSLSERQARGQPQHF
TGTGCCAGCAGTTTAAGCGAGAGACAGGCCAGGGGTCAGCCCCAGCATTTT
>-|-|TRBV2|TRBJ1-5|14
CASSGTGSNQPQHF
TGTGCCAGCAGTGGAACAGGTAGCAATCAGCCCCAGCATTTT
>-|-|TRBV10-3|TRBJ1-2|15
CAISESYRSDDGYTF
TGTGCCATCAGTGAGTCGTACAGGTCCGACGATGGCTACACCTTC
>TRBD2|-|TRBV5-1|TRBJ2-3|15
CASSASGSNTDTQYF
TGCGCCAGCAGCGCTAGCGGGAGCAACACAGATACGCAGTATTTT
>TRBD2|-|TRBV18|TRBJ2-6|19
CASSPLRLAGGTGANVLTF
TGTGCCAGCTCACCCCTGAGACTAGCGGGAGGAACTGGGGCCAACGTCCTGACTTTC
>-|-|TRBV28|TRBJ1-5|16
CASSLYRRSSNQPQHF
TGTGCCAGCAGTTTATACAGACGCTCTAGCAATCAGCCCCAGCATTTT
>TRBD2|-|TRBV28|TRBJ2-3|15
CASSLGLAATDTQYF
TGTGCCAGCAGTTTGGGACTAGCGGCCACAGATACGCAGTATTTT